One sample yielded the 28 T cell receptor beta chains listed below, sequenced in a study of shared clonotypes between healthy human individuals (dated by TCRdb to about 2020). Libraries were made using the immunoSEQ multiplex PCR assay. As stored in TCRdb, this immuneACCESS dataset retains in-frame rearrangements with V and J assigned. A fraction of the clones does not appear; measured against another copy, unresolved V genes explain less than half of the discrepancy, and the remainder lacks a known reason. This sample is represented by 2 million to 2.5 million clones; nearly 97% of them were singletons. The leading ten clones occupy roughly 0.13% of the sample. Sequenced: naive CD4+ T cells sorted from blood. This sample's cell subset or site label indicates: CD45RA+ positively selected. The receptors derive from a man aged 18 to 29 in good health.

This chain uses TRBV6-5 with TRBJ1-4; D is uncertain. The germline V and J ends were trimmed by 6 bases and 11 bases, with 19 bases remaining between them. The germline V gene encodes CDR1 MNHEY and CDR2 SVGAGI. This CDR3 comprises 14 residues. The CDR3 region has the DNA TGTGCCAGCAGCCCCGGACGGATCGATTGGAAACTGTTTTTT. Amino acid sequence: CASSPGRIDWKLFF.

Notes on this clone: Other nucleotide sequences in the sample specify the same CDR3. The chain uses TRBV6-1 and TRBJ1-3; D gene uncertain. The V gene's germline CDR1 is MNHNS and CDR2 SASEGT. Trimming shortened V by 4 bases and J by 4 bases, and 5 bases separated the two germline ends. This CDR3 has 12 residues. The CDR3 loop reads CASSVAGNTIYF. In DNA, the CDR3 is TGTGCCAGCAGTGTGGCGGGAAACACCATATATTTT.

CDR3 coding DNA: TGTGCCAGCAGCCCTTTTGACACCGGGGAGCTGTTTTTT. This encodes CASSPFDTGELFF. The chain has TRBV11-2 and TRBJ2-2; D is unclear. Germline values: CDR1 SGHAT, CDR2 FQNNGV. Trimming removed 5 bases from V and 3 bases from J, with 7 bases in between. The CDR3 loop spans 13 amino acids.

Turning to this clone: Other nucleotide sequences from this sample produce the same CDR3. This chain links TRBV5-1 with TRBJ2-1, with unresolved D. Germline loops: CDR1 SGHRS, CDR2 YFSETQ. The length of the CDR3 is 14 residues. Between the trimmed V and J ends, which lost 0 bases and 0 bases, there was a span of 4 bases. CDR3 sequence (DNA): TGCGCCAGCAGCTTGGACAGCTCCTACAATGAGCAGTTCTTC. This gives the protein CASSLDSSYNEQFF. Full variable domain (rest looked up from reference TRBV5-1 and TRBJ2-1): KAGVTQTPRYLIKTRGQQVTLSCSPISGHRSVSWYQQTPGQGLQFLFEYFSETQRNKGNFPGRFSGRQFSNSRSEMNVSTLELGDSALYLCASSLDSSYNEQFFGPGTRLTVL.

V usage is TRBV10-3 and J usage is TRBJ2-7; 8 bases fit TRBD2. J lost 2 bases, V lost 0 bases, and 6 bases had no gene match. The germline CDR1 and CDR2 sequences are ENHRY and SYGVKD. This CDR3 is 16 amino acids long. CDR3 DNA: TGTGCCATCAGTGAGTCCCCCAGCGGGGGTACCTACGAGCAGTACTTC. Its translation: CAISESPSGGTYEQYF.

The chain employs TRBV6-5 and TRBJ1-1; TRBD1 is a possible D gene (5 bases). In germline, CDR1 is MNHEY, CDR2 SVGAGI. The CDR3 loop spans 14 amino acids. The V end lost 4 bases, the J end lost 10 bases, and 19 bases lay between the germline ends. CDR3 sequence: CASSSPGLPQRAFF. The DNA of the CDR3 is TGTGCCAGCAGTTCCCCGGGACTTCCCCAAAGAGCTTTCTTT.

V gene TRBV15 combines with J gene TRBJ2-4; possibly TRBD2 for D (6 bases). The V end was cut by 5 bases, the J end by 6 bases, with 20 bases between. The CDR3 length is 16 residues. From germline, CDR1 is LNHNV and CDR2 YYDKDF (reference sequence). The CDR3 DNA is TGTGCCACCAGCCCGTCCACCTCCTTGGGGGGAAACATTCAGTACTTC. It encodes CATSPSTSLGGNIQYF.

The chain combines TRBV10-3 with TRBJ2-6, with TRBD2 identical over 11 bases. With 0 bases clipped from V and 2 bases from J, the junction kept 3 bases outside the gene matches. The CDR3 contains 18 residues. CDR1 is ENHRY, CDR2 SYGVKD, per germline. CDR3 sequence reads: CAISESRLAGPGANVLTF. In nucleotides, the CDR3 is TGTGCCATCAGTGAGTCTAGACTAGCGGGACCTGGGGCCAACGTCCTGACTTTC.

A word on this clone: The sample holds other DNA sequences that translate to the same CDR3. This chain uses TRBV10-3 with TRBJ2-5, with 12 nucleotides matching TRBD1. The germline V gene has CDR1 ENHRY and CDR2 SYGVKD. V gave up 6 bases and J gave up 5 bases; unmatched junction bases: 1. The CDR3 length is 13 residues. In DNA form, the CDR3 reads TGTGCCATCAGGGGACAGGGGGCGGAGACCCAGTACTTC. This translates into CAIRGQGAETQYF.

The J gene is TRBJ2-1, the V gene TRBV11-2; 9 bases map to TRBD2. Germline V gene data show CDR1 as SGHAT and CDR2 as FQNNGV. The J segment lost 12 bases and the V segment lost 1 base, leaving 16 bases of the junction unmatched. The CDR3 consists of 17 residues. CDR3 loop: CASSLVFSSGMSTGQFF. The CDR3 DNA is TGTGCCAGCAGCTTAGTTTTCTCTAGCGGGATGTCGACGGGGCAGTTCTTC. Drawing the rest from reference TRBV11-2 and TRBJ2-1, the complete variable domain is EAGVAQSPRYKIIEKRQSVAFWCNPISGHATLYWYQQILGQGPKLLIQFQNNGVVDDSQLPKDRFSAERLKGVDSTLKIQPAKLEDSAVYLCASSLVFSSGMSTGQFFGPGTRLTVL.

Regarding this clone: At the DNA level, this CDR3 is encoded by other sequences in the same sample as well. The chain uses TRBV20-1 and TRBJ2-5; D ambiguous. CDR1 DFQATT and CDR2 SNEGSKA come from the germline V gene (reference sequence). Trimming left V 1 base short and J 4 bases short, with 4 bases between. This CDR3 spans 11 amino acids. The chain's CDR3 is CSARGAETQYF. As DNA, the CDR3 is TGCAGTGCTAGAGGTGCAGAGACCCAGTACTTC.

This clone has a handful of counts. The same CDR3 can be traced to other DNA sequences in this sample. The chain links TRBV11-2 to TRBJ1-1; unclear D gene. Looked up from germline, CDR1 is SGHAT and CDR2 is FQNNGV. Trimming stripped 1 base from V and 1 base from J, with 4 bases between. The CDR3 loop spans 13 amino acids. In DNA, the CDR3 is TGTGCCAGCAGCTTAGGAGGGAACACTGAAGCTTTCTTT. It yields the protein CASSLGGNTEAFF.

There are a few counts of this clone. This chain joins TRBV2 and TRBJ2-1; tentative D call: TRBD1 (6 bases). V gave up 4 bases and J gave up 2 bases, with 9 bases separating them. The CDR3 loop spans 14 amino acids. The germline V gene encodes CDR1 SNHLY and CDR2 FYNNEI. CDR3 loop: CASSGQATYNEQFF. CDR3 bases: TGTGCCAGCAGTGGACAGGCGACCTACAATGAGCAGTTCTTC.

This clone was observed once. The CDR3 sequence is CASALVGVNEQFF. The CDR3 nucleotides read TGCGCCAGCGCCTTGGTAGGGGTCAATGAGCAGTTCTTC. V is TRBV10-1 and J is TRBJ2-1, with a weak D call TRBD1 (5 bases). The CDR3 length is 13 residues. The V and J ends lost 8 bases and 6 bases respectively, with 14 bases between them. Germline V gene lookup returns CDR1 WNHNN and CDR2 SYGVQD (reference sequence).

The genes are TRBV5-1 and TRBJ1-6; D remains ambiguous. The CDR3 consists of 16 residues. Deletions cut 4 bases from V and 0 bases from J, with 11 bases between. Looked up from germline, CDR1 is SGHRS and CDR2 is YFSETQ. CDR3 region: CASSLVPSSYNSPLHF. As DNA, the CDR3 is TGCGCCAGCAGCCTGGTACCGAGCTCCTATAATTCACCCCTCCACTTT.

The chain has TRBV6-6 and TRBJ2-5; D remains ambiguous. In germline, CDR1 is MNHNY, CDR2 SVGAGI (reference sequence). Trimming shortened V by 7 bases and J by 5 bases, and 11 bases separated the two germline ends. This CDR3 comprises 12 residues. The CDR3, as DNA: TGTGCCAGCACCTATTCGAGGGAGACCCAGTACTTC. Translating it yields CASTYSRETQYF.

This chain joins TRBV18 and TRBJ2-3; TRBD2 agrees at 9 bases. Unmatched junction bases numbered 4, after V lost 7 bases and J lost 2 bases. The CDR3 spans 14 residues. Per the germline V gene, CDR1 is KGHSH and CDR2 is LQKENI. This chain's CDR3 is CASCLAGHTDTQYF. The CDR3 DNA is TGTGCCAGCTGTCTAGCGGGACACACAGATACGCAGTATTTT.

CDR3 in amino acids: CASRGSGRIQETQYF. The CDR3 region has the DNA TGTGCCAGCAGGGGAAGCGGGAGGATCCAAGAGACCCAGTACTTC. The chain carries TRBV5-6 and TRBJ2-5, with 9 bases that match TRBD2. The CDR3 covers 15 residues. After removal of 5 bases from V and 1 base from J, the junction contained 6 bases not matched to a gene. CDR1 and CDR2 (germline): SGHDT, YYEEEE. Using reference TRBV5-6 and TRBJ2-5 for the parts outside the CDR3, the full variable domain is DAGVTQSPTHLIKTRGQQVTLRCSPKSGHDTVSWYQQALGQGPQFIFQYYEEEERQRGNFPDRFSGHQFPNYSSELNVNALLLGDSALYLCASRGSGRIQETQYFGPGTRLLVL.

This clone was seen a single time. As DNA, the CDR3 is TGCGCCAGCAGCTTGGAACCGACAGGGCACACAGATACGCAGTATTTT. Its translation: CASSLEPTGHTDTQYF. The gene calls are TRBV5-1 and TRBJ2-3; 7 nucleotides agree with TRBD1. After removal of 0 bases from V and 2 bases from J, the junction contained 6 bases not matched to a gene. Germline-derived CDR1 and CDR2 are SGHRS and YFSETQ. The CDR3 runs to 16 residues.

The chain has TRBV5-1 and TRBJ2-1; 8 bases align to TRBD2. The V and J ends lost 4 bases and 9 bases, in that order; junction bases with no gene match: 3. Germline V lookup: CDR1 SGHRS, CDR2 YFSETQ. There are 12 residues in the CDR3. CDR3 sequence: CASSREGVEQFF. The CDR3 region has the DNA TGCGCCAGCAGCCGGGAGGGGGTTGAGCAGTTCTTC.

The chain uses TRBV18 and TRBJ2-3; either TRBD1 or TRBD2 may supply D (5 bases each). This CDR3 is built from 16 residues. Germline-derived CDR1 and CDR2 are KGHSH and LQKENI. V lost 0 bases and J 4 bases, leaving 14 bases between the germline ends. The CDR3 bases are TGTGCCAGCTCACCACCGGGACCCATAAGGGCAGATACGCAGTATTTT. Translating gives CASSPPGPIRADTQYF.

This sequence joins TRBV5-4 and TRBJ2-2; 9 bases fit TRBD2. Germline-derived CDR1 and CDR2 are SGHNT and YYREEE (reference sequence). The CDR3 runs 16 residues. The J segment lost 1 base and the V segment lost 4 bases, leaving 5 bases of the junction unmatched. The CDR3 here is CASSRTAGGNTGELFF. The CDR3, as DNA: TGTGCCAGCAGCCGAACAGCGGGGGGGAACACCGGGGAGCTGTTTTTT.

The V and J genes are TRBV4-2 and TRBJ2-1; 14 nucleotides match TRBD2. V gave up 2 bases and J gave up 5 bases; unmatched junction bases: 2. This CDR3 region has 16 residues. Germline assignment: CDR1 LGHNA and CDR2 YNFKEQ. CDR3 sequence reads: CASSQTTSGGDNEQFF. DNA of the CDR3: TGTGCCAGCAGCCAAACGACTAGCGGGGGGGACAATGAGCAGTTCTTC.

The chain has TRBV28 and TRBJ2-1; D remains ambiguous. Deletions cut 3 bases from V and 7 bases from J, with 10 bases between. The CDR3 is 13 residues long. Germline CDR1 reads MDHEN; CDR2 reads SYDVKM. The CDR3 DNA sequence: TGTGCCAGCAGTTTCGACCGACCTAATGAGCAGTTCTTC. This gives the protein CASSFDRPNEQFF. The variable domain in full, completed from reference TRBV28 and TRBJ2-1, reads DVKVTQSSRYLVKRTGEKVFLECVQDMDHENMFWYRQDPGLGLRLIYFSYDVKMKEKGDIPEGYSVSREKKERFSLILESASTNQTSMYLCASSFDRPNEQFFGPGTRLTVL.

In DNA form, the CDR3 reads TGCGCCAGCACCTTTTCGAGGGGGACCGGGGAGCTGTTTTTT. Translating gives CASTFSRGTGELFF. The V call is TRBV5-1, the J call TRBJ2-2, with D possibly matching TRBD1 (6 bases). The CDR3 sequence is 14 residues long. CDR1 SGHRS and CDR2 YFSETQ come from the germline V gene. V lost 6 bases to trimming and J lost 5 bases, with 14 bases between them.

The chain couples TRBV28 to TRBJ2-7; TRBD2 agrees at 16 bases. Losses at the gene ends were 5 bases for V and 12 bases for J; bases not matched to a gene: 7. CDR3 size: 14 residues. Germline V gives CDR1 MDHEN, CDR2 SYDVKM. The DNA for the CDR3 is TGTGCCAGCAGTATCCCGGGACTAGCGGGGGGGTCGTACTTC. It codes for CASSIPGLAGGSYF.

This clone was counted once. The V call is TRBV4-3, the J call TRBJ2-7; D possibly uses TRBD1 or TRBD2 (5 bases each). This CDR3 has 15 residues. CDR1 is LGHNA and CDR2 is YSLEER in the germline V gene. V was cut by 3 bases and J by 2 bases, with 14 bases left in between. The CDR3: CASSQLRGSTYEQYF. CDR3 DNA sequence: TGCGCCAGCAGCCAGCTCCGGGGCAGTACCTACGAGCAGTACTTC.

Regarding this clone: Other nucleotide sequences from this sample produce the same CDR3. The V gene is TRBV6-5, the J gene TRBJ1-3; tentative D call: TRBD1 (5 bases). CDR1 and CDR2 from the germline V gene are MNHEY and SVGAGI. V was cut by 8 bases and J by 0 bases, with 8 bases left in between. This CDR3 is built from 13 residues. The CDR3 protein is CASSGASGNTIYF. In DNA, the CDR3 is TGTGCCAGCTCTGGGGCCTCTGGAAACACCATATATTTT.